Listed below are T cell receptor beta chains from one sample, sequenced in a study of identical twins. TCRdb fed the 5' RACE reads into MiXCR, producing one record per CDR3 protein. Of roughly 690,000 distinct CDR3 sequences in the sample, around 20% were seen once. Another study also made use of these data, one on T cells expressing NK-cell markers.

The sample comprised PBMCs. The source is a woman younger than 30 in good health. Each CDR3 is given with its conserved first and last residue. The D gene is left open where the match is weak. The size entry is marked missing in some rows and otherwise reads once, few, many or a size class.

v_gene: TRBV6-1; j_gene: TRBJ1-2; d_gene: NA; abundance: NA; CDR3aa: CASSQYGIYGYTF; CDR3nt: TGTGCCAGCAGTCAGTATGGGATCTATGGCTACACCTTC
v_gene: TRBV9; j_gene: TRBJ2-1; d_gene: NA; abundance: NA; CDR3aa: CASSVDSEQFF; CDR3nt: TGTGCCAGCAGCGTAGACAGTGAGCAGTTCTTC
v_gene: TRBV5-5; j_gene: TRBJ1-3; d_gene: NA; abundance: NA; CDR3aa: CASTDTRAGNTIYF; CDR3nt: TGTGCCAGCACTGACACACGCGCTGGAAACACCATATATTTT
v_gene: TRBV12-5; j_gene: TRBJ2-1; d_gene: TRBD2; abundance: NA; CDR3aa: CASGLTRTSGSISYNEQFF; CDR3nt: TGTGCTAGTGGTTTGACTAGGACTAGCGGGAGTATATCCTACAATGAGCAGTTCTTC
v_gene: TRBV7-2; j_gene: TRBJ2-7; d_gene: TRBD1; abundance: few; CDR3aa: CASSLSVVGGGYEQYF; CDR3nt: TGTGCCAGCAGCTTATCAGTAGTAGGGGGCGGCTACGAGCAGTACTTC
v_gene: TRBV12-5; j_gene: TRBJ2-5; d_gene: NA; abundance: NA; CDR3aa: CASKGSPRETQYF; CDR3nt: TGTGCTAGTAAGGGCTCGCCTCGGGAGACCCAGTACTTC
v_gene: TRBV9; j_gene: TRBJ2-7; d_gene: TRBD2; abundance: NA; CDR3aa: CASSASSGGLYEQYF; CDR3nt: TGTGCCAGCAGCGCCTCTAGCGGGGGTCTCTACGAGCAGTACTTC
v_gene: TRBV12-3/TRBV12-4; j_gene: TRBJ2-7; d_gene: NA; abundance: many; CDR3aa: CASSPLTDIYEQYF; CDR3nt: TGTGCCAGCAGTCCGCTCACAGACATCTACGAGCAGTACTTC
v_gene: TRBV6-2/TRBV6-3; j_gene: TRBJ1-1; d_gene: TRBD1; abundance: NA; CDR3aa: CASIRDSMNTEAFF; CDR3nt: TGTGCCAGCATCAGGGACAGCATGAACACTGAAGCTTTCTTT
v_gene: TRBV6-2/TRBV6-3; j_gene: TRBJ2-6; d_gene: NA; abundance: few; CDR3aa: CASAPTGANVLTF; CDR3nt: TGTGCCAGCGCTCCCACTGGGGCCAACGTCCTGACTTTC
v_gene: TRBV5-1; j_gene: TRBJ2-2; d_gene: TRBD2; abundance: few; CDR3aa: CASSLRLAVNTGELFF; CDR3nt: TGCGCCAGCAGCTTGAGACTAGCAGTGAACACCGGGGAGCTGTTTTTT
v_gene: TRBV5-1; j_gene: TRBJ2-2; d_gene: NA; abundance: NA; CDR3aa: CASSLMGPDVGELFF; CDR3nt: TGCGCCAGCAGCTTGATGGGACCGGACGTCGGGGAGCTGTTTTTT
v_gene: TRBV7-2; j_gene: TRBJ2-7; d_gene: NA; abundance: few; CDR3aa: CASSLAYEQSYEQYF; CDR3nt: TGTGCCAGCAGCTTAGCGTATGAACAGAGCTACGAGCAGTACTTC
v_gene: TRBV7-2; j_gene: TRBJ2-7; d_gene: NA; abundance: NA; CDR3aa: CASSRRGFGGTAYEQYF; CDR3nt: TGTGCCAGCAGCCGAAGGGGGTTCGGCGGGACGGCCTACGAGCAGTACTTC
v_gene: TRBV20-1; j_gene: TRBJ1-5; d_gene: NA; abundance: few; CDR3aa: CSAPTSANQPQHF; CDR3nt: TGCAGTGCTCCTACTTCCGCTAATCAGCCCCAGCATTTT
v_gene: TRBV30; j_gene: TRBJ1-1; d_gene: NA; abundance: many; CDR3aa: CAGMYRMNTEAFF; CDR3nt: TGTGCCGGGATGTACAGGATGAACACTGAAGCTTTCTTT
v_gene: TRBV20-1; j_gene: TRBJ2-5; d_gene: NA; abundance: NA; CDR3aa: CSAIPGLDQETQYF; CDR3nt: TGCAGTGCTATACCAGGGCTGGACCAAGAGACCCAGTACTTC
v_gene: TRBV7-6; j_gene: TRBJ2-1; d_gene: NA; abundance: many; CDR3aa: CASSLEANNEQFF; CDR3nt: TGTGCCAGCAGCTTAGAAGCTAACAATGAGCAGTTCTTC
v_gene: TRBV5-1; j_gene: TRBJ2-1; d_gene: NA; abundance: many; CDR3aa: CASSLSGPYNEQFF; CDR3nt: TGCGCCAGCAGCTTATCGGGCCCCTACAATGAGCAGTTCTTC
v_gene: TRBV20-1; j_gene: TRBJ1-1; d_gene: NA; abundance: few; CDR3aa: CSARSMNTEAFF; CDR3nt: TGCAGTGCTAGGTCAATGAACACTGAAGCTTTCTTT